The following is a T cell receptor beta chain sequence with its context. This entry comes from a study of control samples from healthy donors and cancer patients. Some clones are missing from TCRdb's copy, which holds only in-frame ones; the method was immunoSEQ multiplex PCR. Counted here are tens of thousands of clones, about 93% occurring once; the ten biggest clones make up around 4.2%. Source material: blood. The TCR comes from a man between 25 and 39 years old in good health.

CDR3: CASSVGGSIQETQYF. The CDR3 nucleotides read TGTGCCAGCAGCGTAGGAGGGAGTATCCAAGAGACCCAGTACTTC. The V call is TRBV9, the J call TRBJ2-5; tentative D call: TRBD2 (5 bases). The CDR3 totals 15 residues. Germline V gives CDR1 SGDLS, CDR2 YYNGEE. V lost 0 bases and J lost 1, with 10 bases in between.